This TCR beta chain originates from a study of regulatory T cells in long-lasting Graves disease. This clonotype was found many times. The sample's time point: persistent/refractory GD, antithyroid drugs over 5 years with positive TRAb. Following extraction of RNA from PBMCs, that RNA was used to make the TCR library. Diagnoses of Graves' disease were made by American Thyroid Association guidelines. Sequencing libraries for TCR beta were prepared with iRepertoire HTBI primers and Arm-PCR of CDR3 regions. Via MiXCR, TCRdb re-called the multiplex PCR reads, giving one row per CDR3 protein. The table has about 460,000 distinct CDR3 sequences, less than 25% seen once. The TCR originated in a female donor with Graves disease. The sequenced sample was peripheral blood mononuclear cells (PBMCs), obtained when the disease was refractory, from a patient treated with antithyroid drugs.

CDR3 bases: TGCGCCAGCAGCTTCCCAGGGCTATTCTCCTACGAGCAGTACTTC. Translation gives CASSFPGLFSYEQYF. V is TRBV5-1 and J is TRBJ2-7; weak D call: TRBD1 (5 bases). CDR3 size: 15 residues. Germline V gene data show CDR1 as SGHRS and CDR2 as YFSETQ. Trimming left V 2 bases short and J 0 bases short, with 12 bases between.